This T cell receptor (beta chain) was obtained from a study of shared clonotypes between healthy human individuals. Here immunoSEQ multiplex PCR was the method, and the copy in TCRdb shows in-frame clones only, minus some. The sample carries hundreds of thousands of clones, around 78% recorded once. CDR1 and CDR2 from the germline V gene are SGHTA and FQGTGA. J was trimmed by 5 bases and V by 5 bases; bases with no gene match: 12. CDR3 length: 16 residues. The sample comprised PBMCs. The receptor comes from a woman in her 40s in good health. Some clones in this sample may be carry-over from other donors' samples. The V and J genes are TRBV7-3 and TRBJ2-3; TRBD2 matches at 8 bases. In DNA, the CDR3 is TGTGCCAGCAGCCCTACGTTAGCGGGAAGAGGAGATACGCAGTATTTT. It is translated as CASSPTLAGRGDTQYF.